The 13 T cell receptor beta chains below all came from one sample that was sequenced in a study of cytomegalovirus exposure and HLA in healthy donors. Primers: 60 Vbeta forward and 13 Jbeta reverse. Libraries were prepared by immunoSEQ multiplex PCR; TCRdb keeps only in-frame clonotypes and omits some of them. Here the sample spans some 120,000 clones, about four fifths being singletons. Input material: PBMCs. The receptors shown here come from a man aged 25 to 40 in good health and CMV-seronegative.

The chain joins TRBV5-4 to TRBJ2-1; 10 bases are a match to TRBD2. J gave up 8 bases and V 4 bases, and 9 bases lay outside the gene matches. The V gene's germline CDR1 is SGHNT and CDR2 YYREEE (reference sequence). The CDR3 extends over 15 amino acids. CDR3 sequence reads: CASSPQRGGLHEQFF. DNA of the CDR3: TGTGCCAGCAGCCCTCAGCGGGGGGGCCTCCATGAGCAGTTCTTC.

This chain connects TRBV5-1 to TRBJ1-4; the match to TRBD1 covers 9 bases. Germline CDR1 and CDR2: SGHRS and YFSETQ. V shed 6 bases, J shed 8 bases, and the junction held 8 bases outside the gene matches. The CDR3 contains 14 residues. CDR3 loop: CASTQGQGHEKLFF. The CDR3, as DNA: TGCGCCAGCACGCAGGGACAGGGACACGAAAAACTGTTTTTT. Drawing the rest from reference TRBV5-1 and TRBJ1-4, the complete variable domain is KAGVTQTPRYLIKTRGQQVTLSCSPISGHRSVSWYQQTPGQGLQFLFEYFSETQRNKGNFPGRFSGRQFSNSRSEMNVSTLELGDSALYLCASTQGQGHEKLFFGSGTQLSVL.

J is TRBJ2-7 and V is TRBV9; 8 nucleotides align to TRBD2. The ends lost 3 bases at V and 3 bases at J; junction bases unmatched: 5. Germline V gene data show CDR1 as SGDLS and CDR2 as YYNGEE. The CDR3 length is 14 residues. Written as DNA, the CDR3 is TGTGCCAGCAGCGGGCGTAGCGGGAACTACGAGCAGTACTTC. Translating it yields CASSGRSGNYEQYF. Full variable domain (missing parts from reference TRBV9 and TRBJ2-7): DSGVTQTPKHLITATGQRVTLRCSPRSGDLSVYWYQQSLDQGLQFLIQYYNGEERAKGNILERFSAQQFPDLHSELNLSSLELGDSALYFCASSGRSGNYEQYFGPGTRLTVT.

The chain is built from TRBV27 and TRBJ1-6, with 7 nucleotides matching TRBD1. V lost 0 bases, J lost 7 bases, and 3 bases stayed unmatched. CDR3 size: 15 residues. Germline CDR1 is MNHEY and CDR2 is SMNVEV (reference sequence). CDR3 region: CASSLSGQMNSPLHF. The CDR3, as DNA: TGTGCCAGCAGTTTATCGGGACAGATGAATTCACCCCTCCACTTT.

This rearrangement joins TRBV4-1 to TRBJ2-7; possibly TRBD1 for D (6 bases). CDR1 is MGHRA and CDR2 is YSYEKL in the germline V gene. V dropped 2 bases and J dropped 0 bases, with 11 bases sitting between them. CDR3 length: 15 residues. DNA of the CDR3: TGCGCCAGCAGCCAAACAGGGCGATCCTCCTACGAGCAGTACTTC. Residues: CASSQTGRSSYEQYF.

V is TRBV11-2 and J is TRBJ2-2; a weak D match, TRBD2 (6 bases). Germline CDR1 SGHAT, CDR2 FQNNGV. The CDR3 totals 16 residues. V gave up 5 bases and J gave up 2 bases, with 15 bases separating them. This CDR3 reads CASSPPGLFNTGELFF. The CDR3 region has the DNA TGTGCCAGCAGCCCCCCGGGACTCTTCAACACCGGGGAGCTGTTTTTT.

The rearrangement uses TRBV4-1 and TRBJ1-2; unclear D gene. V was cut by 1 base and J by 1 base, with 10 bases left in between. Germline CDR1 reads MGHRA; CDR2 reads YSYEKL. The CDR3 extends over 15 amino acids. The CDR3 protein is CASSQGGGNNYGYTF. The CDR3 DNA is TGCGCCAGCAGCCAAGGGGGAGGCAATAACTATGGCTACACCTTC.

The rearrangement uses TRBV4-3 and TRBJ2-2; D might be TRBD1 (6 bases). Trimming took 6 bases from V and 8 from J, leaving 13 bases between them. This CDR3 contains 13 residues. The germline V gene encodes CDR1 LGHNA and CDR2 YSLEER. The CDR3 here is CASRHTGQGELFF. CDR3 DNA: TGCGCCAGCAGGCATACAGGGCAGGGGGAGCTGTTTTTT.

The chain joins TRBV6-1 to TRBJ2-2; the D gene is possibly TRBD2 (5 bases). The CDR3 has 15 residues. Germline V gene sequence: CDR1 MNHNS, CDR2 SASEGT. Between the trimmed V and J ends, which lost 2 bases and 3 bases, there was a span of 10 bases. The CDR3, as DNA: TGTGCCAGCAGTGAATACGGGGATCACACCGGGGAGCTGTTTTTT. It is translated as CASSEYGDHTGELFF.

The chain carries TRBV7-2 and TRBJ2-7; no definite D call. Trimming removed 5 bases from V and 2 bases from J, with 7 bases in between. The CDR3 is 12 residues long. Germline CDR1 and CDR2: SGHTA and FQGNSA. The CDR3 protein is CASSHRAYEQYF. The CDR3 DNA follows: TGTGCCAGCAGCCACAGAGCCTACGAGCAGTACTTC.

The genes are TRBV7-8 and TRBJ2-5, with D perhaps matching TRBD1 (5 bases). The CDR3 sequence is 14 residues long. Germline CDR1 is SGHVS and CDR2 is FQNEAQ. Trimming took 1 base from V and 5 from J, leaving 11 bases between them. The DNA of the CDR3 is TGTGCCAGCAGCTTAGGGCAGGGTTTGGAGACCCAGTACTTC. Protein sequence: CASSLGQGLETQYF.

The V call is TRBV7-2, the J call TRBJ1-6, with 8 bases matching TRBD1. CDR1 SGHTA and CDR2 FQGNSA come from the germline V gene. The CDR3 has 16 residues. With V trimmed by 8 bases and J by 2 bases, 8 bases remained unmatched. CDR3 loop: CASEGRGRTYNSPLHF. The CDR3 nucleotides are TGTGCCAGCGAGGGCAGGGGGCGTACCTATAATTCACCCCTCCACTTT.

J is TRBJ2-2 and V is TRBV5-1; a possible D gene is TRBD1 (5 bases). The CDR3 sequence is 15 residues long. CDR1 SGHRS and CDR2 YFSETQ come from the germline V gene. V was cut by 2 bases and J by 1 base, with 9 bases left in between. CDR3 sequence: CASSFDGQNTGELFF. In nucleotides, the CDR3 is TGCGCCAGCAGCTTTGACGGACAGAACACCGGGGAGCTGTTTTTT.